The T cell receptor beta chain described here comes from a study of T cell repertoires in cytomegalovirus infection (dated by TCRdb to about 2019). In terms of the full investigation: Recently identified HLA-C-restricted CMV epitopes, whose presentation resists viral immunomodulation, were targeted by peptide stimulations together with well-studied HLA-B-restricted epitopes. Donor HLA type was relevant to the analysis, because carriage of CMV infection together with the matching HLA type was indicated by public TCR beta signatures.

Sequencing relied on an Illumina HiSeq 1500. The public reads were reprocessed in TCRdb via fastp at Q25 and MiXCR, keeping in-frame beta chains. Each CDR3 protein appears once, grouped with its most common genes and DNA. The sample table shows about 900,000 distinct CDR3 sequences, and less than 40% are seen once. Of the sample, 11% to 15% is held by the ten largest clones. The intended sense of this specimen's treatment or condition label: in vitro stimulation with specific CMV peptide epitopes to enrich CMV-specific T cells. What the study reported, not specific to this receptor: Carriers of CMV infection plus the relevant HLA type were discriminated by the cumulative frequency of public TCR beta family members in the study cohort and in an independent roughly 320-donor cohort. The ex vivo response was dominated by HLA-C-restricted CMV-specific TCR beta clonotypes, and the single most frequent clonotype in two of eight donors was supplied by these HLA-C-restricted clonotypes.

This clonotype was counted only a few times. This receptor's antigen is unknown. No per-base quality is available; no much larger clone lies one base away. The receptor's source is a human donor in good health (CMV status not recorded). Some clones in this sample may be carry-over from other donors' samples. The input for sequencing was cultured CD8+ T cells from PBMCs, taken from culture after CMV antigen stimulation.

The CDR3 loop reads CASSYGQGMTYGYTF. In nucleotide form, the sequence is TGTGCCAGCAGTTACGGGCAGGGTATGACCTATGGCTACACCTTC. Recombination joined TRBV6-5 with TRBJ1-2; a tentative D call is TRBD1 (5 bases match). A distance of 14 bases separates the germline ends of V and J, which lose 2 bases and 4 bases respectively. Measured from the cysteine to the phenylalanine, the CDR3 is 15 residues long. Just CDR3 DNA is preserved here, 45 bases in frame from base 1. CDR1 and CDR2, looked up from the germline V gene, are MNHEY and SVGAGI.